Sequencing of this TCR beta chain was carried out in a study of blood T cell repertoires in COVID-19. Study-wide context: COVID-19 samples, acute and convalescent, were from the United States, Italy and Spain. Sources were T cells, B-cell-depleted T cells, or PBMCs; the material itself was cDNA or gDNA.

Methods used by the authors: For nucleated cells, counts were estimated from reference gene primer amplification. Produced via immunoSEQ multiplex PCR; TCRdb's table is partial and in-frame only. V and J calls plus clone size are reproduced from that table; the DNA served to infer D and trimming. This sample has approximately 130,000 clones, with about 76% found just once. V gave up 5 bases and J gave up 8 bases, with 15 bases separating them. CDR1 is SGHTA, CDR2 FQGNSA, per germline. The CDR3 consists of 13 residues. Material for sequencing was peripheral blood. This receptor was identified in an elderly man with acute or convalescent COVID-19. The chain has TRBV7-2 and TRBJ1-2; D remains unclear. The DNA of the CDR3 is TGTGCCAGCAGCCCCTCAGGTGAAGGAGGCTACACCTTC. Translation: CASSPSGEGGYTF.